This TCR beta chain was documented in a study of a mutant IDH1 vaccine in newly diagnosed glioma. In the study overall: Before enrollment, the patients had been treated with radiotherapy alone, temozolomide alone, or both together. Most of them had received both.

Germline V gene sequence: CDR1 SGHTA, CDR2 FQGNSA. The CDR3 consists of 14 residues. Generated by immunoSEQ multiplex PCR, the TCRdb table keeps only in-frame clones and is missing some. The sample yields 60,000 to 75,000 clones, less than 85% seen once. Indicated time point: week 11, during vaccination. One vaccine dose held 300 ug of mutant IDH1 20-mer peptide and came with topical imiquimod. New WHO grade 3 or 4 astrocytomas that were IDH1-mutant and ATRX-lost occurred in the donors. As to this clone: Its antigen is not identified.

V and J are TRBV7-2 and TRBJ2-5; 8 bases match TRBD1. The J call is uncertain, as TRBJ2-7 better fits the DNA end. The sequence came from a man between 25 and 39 years old with glioma. The sequencing used PBMCs, collected from a glioma patient whose treatment included an IDH1 peptide vaccine. CDR3 region: CASSFGQGLYEQYF. CDR3 nucleotide sequence: TGTGCCAGCAGCTTTGGACAGGGCCTCTACGAGCAGTACTTC.